The rows below give T cell receptor beta chains drawn from one sample of a study of T cells after yellow fever vaccination. TCRdb recomputed calls from the 5' RACE reads with MiXCR, one row per CDR3 protein. The sample has 550,000 to 750,000 distinct CDR3 sequences, approximately 13% seen once. This material consisted of PBMCs, taken on the day of the yellow fever booster vaccination. The source of these receptors is a man younger than 45 who received the YFV17D yellow fever vaccine. The CDR3 runs from the conserved cysteine through the conserved F or W. Each record gives: D gene, V gene, J gene, clone size, CDR3 DNA, CDR3 protein. The D gene is left open where the match is weak. Some rows mark clone size as missing; the rest say once, few, many or name a class of expanded clone.

>TRBD1|TRBV13|TRBJ1-2|few
TGTGCCAGCAGCGACAGGGGGCCGACGAACTATGGCTACACCTTC
CASSDRGPTNYGYTF
>-|TRBV10-3|TRBJ2-7|-
TGTGCCATCAGTGTGGAACTCTCCTACGAGCAGTACTTC
CAISVELSYEQYF
>-|TRBV7-2|TRBJ2-5|-
TGTGCCAGCAGCTTATCCTTTGGGTTTAGGGAGACCCAGTACTTC
CASSLSFGFRETQYF
>TRBD2|TRBV7-6|TRBJ2-3|-
TGTGCCACCATGACTAGCTCCCGGGGTGATACGCAGTATTTT
CATMTSSRGDTQYF
>TRBD2|TRBV7-2|TRBJ2-4|many
TGTGCCACAGCCCGGGACTCCCTTAGCGGGAGGACGAACATTCAGTACTTC
CATARDSLSGRTNIQYF
>-|TRBV7-9|TRBJ2-7|few
TGTGCCAGCAGCCCTACTTTTGGGGCACCGAGCTCCTACGAGCAGTACTTC
CASSPTFGAPSSYEQYF
>-|TRBV7-8|TRBJ2-5|-
TGTGCCAGCAGCTTCGGTACGGAATTGCAAGAGACCCAGTACTTC
CASSFGTELQETQYF
>TRBD2|TRBV7-2|TRBJ2-7|few
TGTGCCAGCAGCTTAGTCCCGGGACTAGCGGGAGGTAACGAGCAGTACTTC
CASSLVPGLAGGNEQYF
>-|TRBV7-2|TRBJ1-2|-
TGTGCCAGCAGCTTACAACGGACGCCTGGCTACACCTTC
CASSLQRTPGYTF
>-|TRBV5-1|TRBJ2-3|few
TGCGCCAGCACCATGGACCAGCCCACAGATACGCAGTATTTT
CASTMDQPTDTQYF